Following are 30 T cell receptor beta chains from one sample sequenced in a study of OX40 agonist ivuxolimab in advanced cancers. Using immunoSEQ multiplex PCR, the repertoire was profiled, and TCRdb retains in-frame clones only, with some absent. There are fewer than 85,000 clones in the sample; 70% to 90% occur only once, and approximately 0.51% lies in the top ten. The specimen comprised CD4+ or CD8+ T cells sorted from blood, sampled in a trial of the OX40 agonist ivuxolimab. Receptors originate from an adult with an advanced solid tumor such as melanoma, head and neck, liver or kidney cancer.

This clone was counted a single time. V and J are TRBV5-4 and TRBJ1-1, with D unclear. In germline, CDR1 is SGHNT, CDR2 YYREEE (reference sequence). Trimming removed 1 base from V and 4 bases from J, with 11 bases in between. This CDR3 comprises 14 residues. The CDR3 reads CASSLRLLGTEAFF. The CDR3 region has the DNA TGTGCCAGCAGCTTGCGACTCCTGGGCACTGAAGCTTTCTTT. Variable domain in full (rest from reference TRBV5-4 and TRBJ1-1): ETGVTQSPTHLIKTRGQQVTLRCSSQSGHNTVSWYQQALGQGPQFIFQYYREEENGRGNFPPRFSGLQFPNYSSELNVNALELDDSALYLCASSLRLLGTEAFFGQGTRLTVV.

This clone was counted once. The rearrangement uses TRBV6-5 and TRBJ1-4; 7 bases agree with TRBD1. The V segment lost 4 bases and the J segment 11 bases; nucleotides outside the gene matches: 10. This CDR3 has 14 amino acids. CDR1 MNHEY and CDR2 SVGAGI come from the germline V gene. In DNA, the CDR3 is TGTGCCAGCAGTTCCATCGCAGGGGGGTGGAAACTGTTTTTT. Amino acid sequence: CASSSIAGGWKLFF.

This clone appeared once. CDR3 sequence reads: CASSLGQPGDEQYF. CDR3 bases: TGCGCCAGCAGCTTGGGACAGCCGGGGGACGAGCAGTACTTC. V is TRBV5-1 and J is TRBJ2-7; perhaps TRBD2 as D (6 bases). Deletions cut 0 bases from V and 5 bases from J, with 12 bases between. Germline CDR1 SGHRS, CDR2 YFSETQ. This CDR3 comprises 14 residues. Looking up the rest from reference TRBV5-1 and TRBJ2-7 gives the full variable domain: KAGVTQTPRYLIKTRGQQVTLSCSPISGHRSVSWYQQTPGQGLQFLFEYFSETQRNKGNFPGRFSGRQFSNSRSEMNVSTLELGDSALYLCASSLGQPGDEQYFGPGTRLTVT.

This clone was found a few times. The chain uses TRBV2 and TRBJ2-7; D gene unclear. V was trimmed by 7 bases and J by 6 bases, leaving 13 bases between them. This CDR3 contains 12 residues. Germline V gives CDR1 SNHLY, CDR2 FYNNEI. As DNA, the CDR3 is TGTGCCAGCAAAGGTCTGGCTCGCGAGCAGTACTTC. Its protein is CASKGLAREQYF.

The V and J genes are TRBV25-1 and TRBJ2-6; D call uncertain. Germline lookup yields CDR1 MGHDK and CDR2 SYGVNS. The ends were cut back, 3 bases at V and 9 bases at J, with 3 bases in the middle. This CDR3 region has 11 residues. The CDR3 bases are TGTGCCAGCAGTGACCGCAACGTCCTGACTTTC. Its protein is CASSDRNVLTF.

The CDR3 sequence: CSVQKGKVAEAFF. As DNA, the CDR3 is TGCAGCGTTCAGAAGGGGAAAGTGGCTGAAGCTTTCTTT. The V call is TRBV29-1, the J call TRBJ1-1, with a possible D match to TRBD1 (5 bases). The CDR3 is 13 residues long. Between the trimmed V and J ends, which lost 5 bases and 6 bases, there was a span of 16 bases. CDR1 SQVTM and CDR2 ANQGSEA come from the germline V gene.

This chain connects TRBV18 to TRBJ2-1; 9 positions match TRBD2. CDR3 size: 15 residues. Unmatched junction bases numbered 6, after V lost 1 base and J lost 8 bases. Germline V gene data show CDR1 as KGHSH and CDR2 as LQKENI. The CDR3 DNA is TGTGCCAGCTCACCACGGGCTAGCGGGAACGATGAGCAGTTCTTC. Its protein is CASSPRASGNDEQFF.

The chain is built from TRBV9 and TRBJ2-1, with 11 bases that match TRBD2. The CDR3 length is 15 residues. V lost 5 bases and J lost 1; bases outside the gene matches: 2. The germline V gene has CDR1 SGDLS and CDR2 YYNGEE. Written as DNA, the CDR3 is TGTGCCAGCAGTCCTAGCGGGAGGTCCTACAATGAGCAGTTCTTC. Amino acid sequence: CASSPSGRSYNEQFF.

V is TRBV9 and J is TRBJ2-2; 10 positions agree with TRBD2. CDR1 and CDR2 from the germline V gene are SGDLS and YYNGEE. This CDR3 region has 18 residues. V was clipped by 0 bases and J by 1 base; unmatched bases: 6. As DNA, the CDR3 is TGTGCCAGCAGCGTAGGTCCTAGCGGGAGCTTGAACACCGGGGAGCTGTTTTTT. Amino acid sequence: CASSVGPSGSLNTGELFF.

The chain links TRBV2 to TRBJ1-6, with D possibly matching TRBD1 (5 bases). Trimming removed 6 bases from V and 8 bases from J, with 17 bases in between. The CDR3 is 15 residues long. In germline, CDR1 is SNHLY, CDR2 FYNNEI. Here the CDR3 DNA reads TGTGCCAGCAGCCGGGACCCAGACCCCTATTCACCCCTCCACTTT. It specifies CASSRDPDPYSPLHF.

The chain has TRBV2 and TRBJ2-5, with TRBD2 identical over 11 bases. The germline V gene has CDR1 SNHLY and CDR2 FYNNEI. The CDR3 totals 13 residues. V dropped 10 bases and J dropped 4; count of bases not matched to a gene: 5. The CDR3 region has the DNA TGTGCCATCTTCGGGACTAGCGGAGAGACCCAGTACTTC. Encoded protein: CAIFGTSGETQYF.

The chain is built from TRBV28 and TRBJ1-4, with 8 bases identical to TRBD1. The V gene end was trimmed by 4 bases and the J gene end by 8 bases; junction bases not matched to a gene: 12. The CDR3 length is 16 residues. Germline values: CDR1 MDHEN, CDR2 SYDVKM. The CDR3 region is CASSSPQGAREEKLFF. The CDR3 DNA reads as TGTGCCAGCAGTTCGCCCCAGGGGGCGCGAGAGGAAAAACTGTTTTTT.

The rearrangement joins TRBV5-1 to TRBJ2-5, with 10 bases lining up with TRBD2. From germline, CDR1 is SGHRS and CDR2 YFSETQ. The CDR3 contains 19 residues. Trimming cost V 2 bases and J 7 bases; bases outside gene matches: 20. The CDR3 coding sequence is TGCGCCAGCAGCTTAAGGGGCTCGACTTCTAGCGGGAGTTCAGTGACCCAGTACTTC. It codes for CASSLRGSTSSGSSVTQYF. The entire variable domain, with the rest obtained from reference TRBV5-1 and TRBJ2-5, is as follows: KAGVTQTPRYLIKTRGQQVTLSCSPISGHRSVSWYQQTPGQGLQFLFEYFSETQRNKGNFPGRFSGRQFSNSRSEMNVSTLELGDSALYLCASSLRGSTSSGSSVTQYFGPGTRLLVL.

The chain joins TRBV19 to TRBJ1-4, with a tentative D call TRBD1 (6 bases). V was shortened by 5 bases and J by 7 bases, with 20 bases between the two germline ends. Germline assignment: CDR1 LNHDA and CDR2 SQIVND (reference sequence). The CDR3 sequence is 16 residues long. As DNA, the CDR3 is TGTGCCAGTAGTCCTGGGGACACCTATTTCGGTGAAAAACTGTTTTTT. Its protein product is CASSPGDTYFGEKLFF. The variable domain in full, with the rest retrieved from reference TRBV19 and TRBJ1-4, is DGGITQSPKYLFRKEGQNVTLSCEQNLNHDAMYWYRQDPGQGLRLIYYSQIVNDFQKGDIAEGYSVSREKKESFPLTVTSAQKNPTAFYLCASSPGDTYFGEKLFFGSGTQLSVL.

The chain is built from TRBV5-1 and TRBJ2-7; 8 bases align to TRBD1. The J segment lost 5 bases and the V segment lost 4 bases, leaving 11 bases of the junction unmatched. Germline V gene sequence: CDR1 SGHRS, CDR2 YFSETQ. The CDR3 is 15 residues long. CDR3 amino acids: CASSKGGQGTHEQYF. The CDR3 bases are TGCGCCAGCAGCAAAGGAGGACAGGGCACCCACGAGCAGTACTTC.

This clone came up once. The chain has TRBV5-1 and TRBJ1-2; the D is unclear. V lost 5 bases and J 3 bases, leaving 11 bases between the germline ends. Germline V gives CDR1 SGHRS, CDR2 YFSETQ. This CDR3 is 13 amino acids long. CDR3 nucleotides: TGCGCCAGCAGTGTAGAAGAGGACTATGGCTACACCTTC. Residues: CASSVEEDYGYTF.

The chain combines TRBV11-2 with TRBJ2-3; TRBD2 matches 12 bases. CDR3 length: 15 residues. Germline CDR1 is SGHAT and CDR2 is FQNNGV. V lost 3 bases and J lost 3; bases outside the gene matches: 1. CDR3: CASSLLAGGTDTQYF. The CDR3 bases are TGTGCCAGCAGCTTGCTAGCGGGAGGGACAGATACGCAGTATTTT.

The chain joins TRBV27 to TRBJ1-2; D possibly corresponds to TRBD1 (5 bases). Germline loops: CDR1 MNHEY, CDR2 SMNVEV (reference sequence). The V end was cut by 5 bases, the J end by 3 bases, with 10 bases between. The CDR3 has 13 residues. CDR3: CASSPQGYYGYTF. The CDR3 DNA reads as TGTGCCAGCAGTCCCCAGGGATACTATGGCTACACCTTC.

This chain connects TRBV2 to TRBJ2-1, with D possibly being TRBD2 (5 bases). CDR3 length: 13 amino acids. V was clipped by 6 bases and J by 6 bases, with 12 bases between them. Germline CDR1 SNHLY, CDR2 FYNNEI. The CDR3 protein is CASRSGYRNEQFF. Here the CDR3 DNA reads TGTGCCAGCAGGTCGGGGTACCGCAATGAGCAGTTCTTC.

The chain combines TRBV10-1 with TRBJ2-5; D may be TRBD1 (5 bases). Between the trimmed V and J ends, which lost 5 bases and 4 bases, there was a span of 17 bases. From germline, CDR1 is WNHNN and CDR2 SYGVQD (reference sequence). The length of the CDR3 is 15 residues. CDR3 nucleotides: TGCGCCAGCAGTCCGGTCCCCTCTAGGGGAGAGACCCAGTACTTC. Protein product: CASSPVPSRGETQYF.

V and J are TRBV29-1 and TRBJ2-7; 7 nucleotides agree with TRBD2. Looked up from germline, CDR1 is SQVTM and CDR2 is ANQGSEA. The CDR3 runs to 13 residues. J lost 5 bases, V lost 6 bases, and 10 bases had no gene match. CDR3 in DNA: TGCAGCGTGGGGGACTTCCGGGGGGACGAGCAGTACTTC. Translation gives CSVGDFRGDEQYF.

CDR3 DNA sequence: TGCGCCAGCAGCTTGACAGTAGATTTCTACGAGCAGTACTTC. Residues: CASSLTVDFYEQYF. The chain joins TRBV5-1 to TRBJ2-7; D remains unclear. The germline V and J ends were trimmed by 1 base and 3 bases, with 11 bases remaining between them. The CDR3 contains 14 residues. Per the germline V gene, CDR1 is SGHRS and CDR2 is YFSETQ. Filled out from reference TRBV5-1 and TRBJ2-7, the complete variable domain reads KAGVTQTPRYLIKTRGQQVTLSCSPISGHRSVSWYQQTPGQGLQFLFEYFSETQRNKGNFPGRFSGRQFSNSRSEMNVSTLELGDSALYLCASSLTVDFYEQYFGPGTRLTVT.

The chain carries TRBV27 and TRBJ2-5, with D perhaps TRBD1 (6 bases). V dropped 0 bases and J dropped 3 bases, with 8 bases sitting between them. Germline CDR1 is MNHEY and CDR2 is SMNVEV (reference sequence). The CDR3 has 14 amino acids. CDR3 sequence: CASSLSWTEETQYF. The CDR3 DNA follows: TGTGCCAGCAGTTTATCCTGGACAGAAGAGACCCAGTACTTC.

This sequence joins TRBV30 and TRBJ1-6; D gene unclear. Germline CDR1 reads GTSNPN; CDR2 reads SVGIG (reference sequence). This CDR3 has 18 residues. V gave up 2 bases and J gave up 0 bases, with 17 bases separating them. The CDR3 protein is CAWSIPRPTVSYNSPLHF. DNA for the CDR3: TGTGCCTGGAGTATCCCCCGACCGACGGTCTCCTATAATTCACCCCTCCACTTT. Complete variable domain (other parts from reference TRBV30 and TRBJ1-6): SQTIHQWPATLVQPVGSPLSLECTVEGTSNPNLYWYRQAAGRGLQLLFYSVGIGQISSEVPQNLSASRPQDRQFILSSKKLLLSDSGFYLCAWSIPRPTVSYNSPLHFGNGTRLTVT.

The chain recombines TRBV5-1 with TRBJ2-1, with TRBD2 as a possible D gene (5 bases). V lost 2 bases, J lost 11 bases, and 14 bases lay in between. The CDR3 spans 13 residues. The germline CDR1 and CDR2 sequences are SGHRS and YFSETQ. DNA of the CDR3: TGCGCCAGCAGCTTCTCGGGATCCCAACAGCAGTTCTTC. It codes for CASSFSGSQQQFF.

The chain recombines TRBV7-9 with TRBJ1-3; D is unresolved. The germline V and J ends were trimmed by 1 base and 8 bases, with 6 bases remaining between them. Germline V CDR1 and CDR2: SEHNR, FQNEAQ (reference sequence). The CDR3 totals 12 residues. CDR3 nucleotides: TGTGCCAGCAGCTTAGAAGTCTACACCATATATTTT. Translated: CASSLEVYTIYF.

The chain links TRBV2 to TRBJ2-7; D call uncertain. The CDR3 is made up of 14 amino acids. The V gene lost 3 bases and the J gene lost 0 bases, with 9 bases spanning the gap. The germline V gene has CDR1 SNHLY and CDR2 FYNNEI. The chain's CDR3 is CASSDTFFSYEQYF. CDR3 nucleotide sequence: TGTGCCAGCAGTGACACTTTCTTCTCCTACGAGCAGTACTTC.

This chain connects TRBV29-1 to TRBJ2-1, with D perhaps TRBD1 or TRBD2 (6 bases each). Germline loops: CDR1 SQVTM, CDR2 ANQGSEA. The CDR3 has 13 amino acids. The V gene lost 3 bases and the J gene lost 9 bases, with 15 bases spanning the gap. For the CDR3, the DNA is TGCAGCGTTGATAGCGGAGGAGGGGGTGAGCAGTTCTTC. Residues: CSVDSGGGGEQFF.

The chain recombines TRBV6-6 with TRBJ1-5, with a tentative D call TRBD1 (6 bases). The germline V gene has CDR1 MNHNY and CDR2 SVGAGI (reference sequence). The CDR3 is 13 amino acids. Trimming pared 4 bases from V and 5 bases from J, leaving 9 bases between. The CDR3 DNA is TGTGCCAGCAGTTCCGACAGGTATCAGCCCCAGCATTTT. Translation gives CASSSDRYQPQHF.

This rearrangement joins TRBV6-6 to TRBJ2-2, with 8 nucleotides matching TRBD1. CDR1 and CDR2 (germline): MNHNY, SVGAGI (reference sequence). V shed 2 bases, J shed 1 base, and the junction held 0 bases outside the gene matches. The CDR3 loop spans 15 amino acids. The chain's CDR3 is CASSYGTGNTGELFF. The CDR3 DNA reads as TGTGCCAGCAGTTACGGGACAGGGAACACCGGGGAGCTGTTTTTT.